These 30 T cell receptor beta chains came from one sample sequenced in a study of blood T cell repertoires in COVID-19 (dated by TCRdb to about 2020). Library generation was performed with the immunoSEQ multiplex PCR assay. Drawn from immuneACCESS, this table holds only the in-frame rearrangements with V and J called that TCRdb kept. Clones are partly lost; checked studies trace under half to an unresolved V gene and leave the rest unexplained. The sample contains some 150,000 clones, about 86% of them found a single time. The biggest ten clones account for less than 2% of the sample. Sequenced: peripheral blood. Receptors were obtained from a woman aged 55-70 years with acute or convalescent COVID-19.

This chain joins TRBV6-4 and TRBJ1-5; D may be TRBD1 (5 bases). The CDR3 spans 14 residues. Germline values: CDR1 MRHNA, CDR2 SNTAGT. V lost 8 bases, J lost 9 bases, and 20 bases lay in between. Here the CDR3 reads CASSKGGEIRPQHF. The CDR3 nucleotides are TGTGCCAGCTCCAAAGGAGGGGAGATTAGGCCCCAGCATTTT.

This chain uses TRBV5-4 with TRBJ1-3; unclear D gene. V lost 4 bases and J 0 bases, leaving 8 bases between the germline ends. This CDR3 comprises 14 residues. Per germline, CDR1 SGHNT and CDR2 YYREEE (reference sequence). The CDR3 DNA reads TGTGCCAGCAGCCGGGAGATCTCTGGAAACACCATATATTTT. Translating gives CASSREISGNTIYF.

V gene TRBV11-3 combines with J gene TRBJ2-3; D is perhaps TRBD2 (6 bases). The V end lost 5 bases, the J end lost 0 bases, and 15 bases lay between the germline ends. Germline V lookup: CDR1 SGHNT, CDR2 YENEEA. This CDR3 has 16 amino acids. CDR3 residues: CASSQRVGGSTDTQYF. Here the CDR3 DNA reads TGTGCCAGCAGCCAAAGGGTCGGGGGAAGCACAGATACGCAGTATTTT.

The chain couples TRBV10-3 to TRBJ1-3; TRBD1 is a possible D gene (6 bases). Per germline, CDR1 ENHRY and CDR2 SYGVKD. Trimming stripped 6 bases from V and 1 base from J, with 10 bases between. CDR3 length: 14 amino acids. For the CDR3, the DNA is TGTGCCATCAGCCAAGACAGGTCTGGAAACACCATATATTTT. It yields the protein CAISQDRSGNTIYF.

The chain carries TRBV7-9 and TRBJ2-5; D is perhaps TRBD1 (5 bases). The CDR3 is 15 amino acids. V lost 1 base and J lost 5, with 14 bases in between. In germline, CDR1 is SEHNR, CDR2 FQNEAQ (reference sequence). This CDR3 reads CASSLVGSRGETQYF. The DNA of the CDR3 is TGTGCCAGCAGCTTAGTAGGTTCAAGGGGCGAGACCCAGTACTTC.

V is TRBV7-8 and J is TRBJ1-5; D unresolved. This CDR3 contains 15 residues. V dropped 4 bases and J dropped 4 bases, with 14 bases sitting between them. Germline V CDR1 and CDR2: SGHVS, FQNEAQ. CDR3 nucleotides: TGTGCCAGCAGCTCTATACCGGGTTATAATCAGCCCCAGCATTTT. It encodes CASSSIPGYNQPQHF.

This clone was counted a single time. V gene TRBV9 combines with J gene TRBJ1-6; D not resolved. Trimming took 3 bases from V and 5 from J, leaving 9 bases between them. The CDR3 loop spans 14 amino acids. Germline loops: CDR1 SGDLS, CDR2 YYNGEE. CDR3 sequence: CASSAFPDNSPLHF. The CDR3 DNA follows: TGTGCCAGCAGCGCCTTCCCCGATAATTCACCCCTCCACTTT.

The CDR3 protein is CASWNTEAFF. CDR3 DNA: TGTGCCTCTTGGAACACTGAAGCTTTCTTT. V usage is TRBV30 and J usage is TRBJ1-1; D call uncertain. This CDR3 contains 10 residues. The V end was cut by 7 bases, the J end by 1 base, with 4 bases between. Germline V CDR1 and CDR2: GTSNPN, SVGIG (reference sequence).

The chain carries TRBV6-6 and TRBJ2-7; D might be TRBD2 (5 bases). CDR1 and CDR2 (germline): MNHNY, SVGAGI (reference sequence). This CDR3 has 15 amino acids. The V end lost 5 bases, the J end lost 2 bases, and 16 bases lay between the germline ends. CDR3 region: CASSPPAGAAYEQYF. In DNA form, the CDR3 reads TGTGCCAGCAGTCCCCCGGCGGGTGCAGCCTACGAGCAGTACTTC.

V usage is TRBV28 and J usage is TRBJ2-1; 12 nucleotides agree with TRBD2. The CDR3 extends over 15 amino acids. The trim removed 6 bases at V and 9 bases at J, leaving 9 bases unmatched. Germline lookup yields CDR1 MDHEN and CDR2 SYDVKM. The CDR3 DNA reads as TGTGCCAGCAGCCCCGCTAGCGGGGGGGCCTTTGAGCAGTTCTTC. This sequence encodes CASSPASGGAFEQFF.

The genes are TRBV7-3 and TRBJ2-1; a possible D gene is TRBD2 (6 bases). Germline values: CDR1 SGHTA, CDR2 FQGTGA. Trimming removed 5 bases from V and 6 bases from J, with 14 bases in between. The CDR3 consists of 14 residues. CDR3 loop: CASSRDSRSNEQFF. As DNA, the CDR3 is TGTGCCAGCAGCCGGGACTCCCGTTCCAATGAGCAGTTCTTC.

This chain uses TRBV28 with TRBJ1-2, with D uncertain. The CDR3 is 17 amino acids. Germline V CDR1 and CDR2: MDHEN, SYDVKM. Between the trimmed V and J ends, which lost 8 bases and 0 bases, there was a span of 22 bases. The CDR3 is CASYSPGFVVANYGYTF. CDR3 DNA sequence: TGTGCCAGCTATTCACCGGGGTTCGTGGTAGCTAACTATGGCTACACCTTC.

The rearrangement uses TRBV7-2 and TRBJ2-5; D is perhaps TRBD1 (6 bases). V lost 3 bases to trimming and J lost 5 bases, with 10 bases between them. The CDR3 sequence is 13 residues long. Germline V gives CDR1 SGHTA, CDR2 FQGNSA. The CDR3 bases are TGTGCCAGCAGCTTCCAGGGGAGCGAGACCCAGTACTTC. Protein: CASSFQGSETQYF.

The V and J genes are TRBV18 and TRBJ1-4; D uncertain. The CDR3 has 13 residues. The V gene lost 3 bases and the J gene lost 7 bases, with 9 bases spanning the gap. CDR1 is KGHSH and CDR2 is LQKENI in the germline V gene. DNA of the CDR3: TGTGCCAGCTCACCCGCGGCGGCTGAAAAACTGTTTTTT. This codes for CASSPAAAEKLFF.

This clone was detected only once. The chain combines TRBV5-1 with TRBJ1-2; TRBD1 is a possible D gene (5 bases). V lost 2 bases and J 8 bases, leaving 19 bases between the germline ends. There are 15 residues in the CDR3. From germline, CDR1 is SGHRS and CDR2 YFSETQ. The CDR3 DNA reads as TGCGCCAGCAGCTTCCAACGGACACAGGATGGAGGCTACACCTTC. It yields the protein CASSFQRTQDGGYTF.

This clone was found once. This chain joins TRBV6-5 and TRBJ1-3; TRBD1 is a possible D gene (5 bases). Trimming took off 2 bases at V and 8 bases at J, with 16 bases between the two ends. This CDR3 comprises 15 residues. CDR1 is MNHEY, CDR2 SVGAGI, per germline. The CDR3 loop reads CASSYRGGEGDTIYF. CDR3 coding DNA: TGTGCCAGCAGTTACCGGGGGGGGGAAGGTGACACCATATATTTT.

The chain employs TRBV5-6 and TRBJ2-2; TRBD1 matches 8 bases. The ends lost 0 bases at V and 5 bases at J; junction bases unmatched: 0. In germline, CDR1 is SGHDT, CDR2 YYEEEE. The CDR3 runs 14 residues. The CDR3 here is CASSLDRGTGELFF. The DNA of the CDR3 is TGTGCCAGCAGCTTGGACAGGGGGACCGGGGAGCTGTTTTTT. Supplemented by reference TRBV5-6 and TRBJ2-2, the full variable domain reads DAGVTQSPTHLIKTRGQQVTLRCSPKSGHDTVSWYQQALGQGPQFIFQYYEEEERQRGNFPDRFSGHQFPNYSSELNVNALLLGDSALYLCASSLDRGTGELFFGEGSRLTVL.

Concerning this clone itself: Other DNA sequences in the sample encode the same CDR3. V gene TRBV19 combines with J gene TRBJ1-1; D might be TRBD1 (5 bases). The CDR3 totals 13 residues. Trimming removed 5 bases at V and 0 bases at J, with 7 bases between. CDR1 is LNHDA, CDR2 SQIVND, per germline (reference sequence). The CDR3 protein is CASSSTVNTEAFF. The CDR3 nucleotides read TGTGCCAGTAGTTCGACAGTGAACACTGAAGCTTTCTTT.

This rearrangement joins TRBV2 to TRBJ1-5; 7 nucleotides match TRBD1. CDR3 length: 14 amino acids. Germline CDR1 reads SNHLY; CDR2 reads FYNNEI. Germline trimming cut 6 bases from V and 7 bases from J; bases unmatched to any gene: 9. As DNA, the CDR3 is TGTGCCAGCAGCCTGGAAGGGGGCAGGCAGCCCCAGCATTTT. It is translated as CASSLEGGRQPQHF. Together with reference TRBV2 and TRBJ1-5, the CDR3 gives the full variable domain: EPEVTQTPSHQVTQMGQEVILRCVPISNHLYFYWYRQILGQKVEFLVSFYNNEISEKSEIFDDQFSVERPDGSNFTLKIRSTKLEDSAMYFCASSLEGGRQPQHFGDGTRLSIL.

V usage is TRBV6-4 and J usage is TRBJ1-4; 7 bases line up with TRBD1. The V and J ends lost 8 bases and 4 bases, in that order; junction bases with no gene match: 13. From germline, CDR1 is MRHNA and CDR2 SNTAGT. CDR3 length: 16 residues. The CDR3 DNA is TGTGCCAGCCGTAAAACGAGACAGGGCGATAATGAAAAACTGTTTTTT. This gives the protein CASRKTRQGDNEKLFF.

This chain links TRBV12-3 or TRBV12-4 with TRBJ1-1, with 10 bases fitting TRBD1. The CDR3 spans 13 residues. After removal of 11 bases from V and 1 base from J, the junction contained 4 bases not matched to a gene. CDR3 coding DNA: TGTGCCCGCGGGACAGGGGCGAACACTGAAGCTTTCTTT. The encoded protein is CARGTGANTEAFF.

The chain carries TRBV29-1 and TRBJ1-1, with D tentatively TRBD1 (6 bases). Per germline, CDR1 SQVTM and CDR2 ANQGSEA. V lost 4 bases and J lost 6, with 15 bases in between. The CDR3 totals 13 residues. This CDR3 is CSVVPGASSEAFF. The CDR3 bases are TGCAGCGTTGTTCCAGGGGCGTCGTCTGAAGCTTTCTTT.

The chain recombines TRBV19 with TRBJ2-7, with 9 nucleotides matching TRBD2. V shed 6 bases and J 3 bases; nucleotides not matched to a gene: 15. The CDR3 loop spans 17 amino acids. Per the germline V gene, CDR1 is LNHDA and CDR2 is SQIVND (reference sequence). CDR3 nucleotides: TGTGCCAGTAGCCGAGACGGTCTTAGCGGGGGCCTCTACGAGCAGTACTTC. As protein: CASSRDGLSGGLYEQYF.

This clone was picked up one time. CDR3 sequence reads: CATSRDRGQHYEQYF. In DNA, the CDR3 is TGTGCCACCAGCAGAGACCGGGGACAGCACTACGAGCAGTACTTC. This chain connects TRBV15 to TRBJ2-7; 7 nucleotides line up with TRBD1. The CDR3 length is 15 residues. V shed 0 bases, J shed 3 bases, and the junction held 5 bases outside the gene matches. CDR1 LNHNV and CDR2 YYDKDF come from the germline V gene (reference sequence).

This clone was recorded once. V usage is TRBV18 and J usage is TRBJ2-4; the D gene is possibly TRBD2 (6 bases). CDR1 KGHSH and CDR2 LQKENI come from the germline V gene. The CDR3 extends over 14 amino acids. V lost 3 bases and J lost 2, with 8 bases in between. CDR3 in DNA: TGTGCCAGCTCACCGGGACTTACCAAAAACATTCAGTACTTC. It specifies CASSPGLTKNIQYF.

This chain uses TRBV7-2 with TRBJ2-3; D gene uncertain. Germline V gene lookup returns CDR1 SGHTA and CDR2 FQGNSA. Trimming took off 3 bases at V and 6 bases at J, with 10 bases between the two ends. The CDR3 is made up of 13 amino acids. The chain's CDR3 is CASSFQVHDTQYF. As DNA, the CDR3 is TGTGCCAGCAGCTTTCAAGTACACGATACGCAGTATTTT.

The chain joins TRBV7-3 to TRBJ2-5, with 8 bases lining up with TRBD2. From germline, CDR1 is SGHTA and CDR2 FQGTGA. CDR3 size: 14 residues. Germline trimming cut 5 bases from V and 4 bases from J; bases unmatched to any gene: 6. CDR3 in amino acids: CASSLGLARETQYF. For the CDR3, the DNA is TGTGCCAGCAGCCTCGGACTAGCACGAGAGACCCAGTACTTC.

The chain links TRBV4-2 to TRBJ1-6; 9 nucleotides align to TRBD1. V lost 4 bases to trimming and J lost 6 bases; unmatched junction nucleotides: 4. Germline V CDR1 and CDR2: LGHNA, YNFKEQ. The CDR3 sequence is 15 residues long. CDR3 in DNA: TGTGCCAGCAGCCCGACAGGGGGTCTTAATTCACCCCTCCACTTT. Its protein product is CASSPTGGLNSPLHF.

V and J are TRBV3-1 (or the pseudogene TRBV3-2) and TRBJ1-2; TRBD1 matches at 10 bases. Germline loops: CDR1 LGHDT, CDR2 YNNKEL (reference sequence). J was trimmed by 7 bases and V by 4 bases; bases with no gene match: 9. The CDR3 totals 15 residues. The CDR3 reads CASSRGATGGGGYTF. The CDR3 DNA sequence: TGTGCCAGCAGCCGCGGAGCGACAGGGGGCGGTGGCTACACCTTC.

The V and J genes are TRBV13 and TRBJ2-7, with 8 positions matching TRBD1. V trimming: 0 bases; J trimming: 2 bases; junction bases outside the gene matches: 3. Looked up from germline, CDR1 is PRHDT and CDR2 is FYEKMQ (reference sequence). The CDR3 totals 15 residues. CDR3 coding DNA: TGTGCCAGCAGCTTAGGGGGACAGGAAACCTACGAGCAGTACTTC. Translation gives CASSLGGQETYEQYF. Filled out from reference TRBV13 and TRBJ2-7, the complete variable domain reads AAGVIQSPRHLIKEKRETATLKCYPIPRHDTVYWYQQGPGQDPQFLISFYEKMQSDKGSIPDRFSAQQFSDYHSELNMSSLELGDSALYFCASSLGGQETYEQYFGPGTRLTVT.